These T cell receptor beta chains were read from a single sample in a study of blood T cells in healthy people across ages. Each CDR3 protein is one row after TCRdb ran MiXCR on the 5' RACE reads. The repertoire holds over 700,000 distinct CDR3 sequences, approximately 55% seen once, with approximately 41% in the top ten. Sequenced sample: blood. The source is a man older than 75 in good health. The CDR3 runs from the conserved cysteine through the conserved F or W. D genes are given only for firm matches. Not all rows give a size; the values are once, few, many and, for expanded clones, a class.

J gene,D gene,clone size,V gene,CDR3 DNA,CDR3 protein
TRBJ2-3,-,few,TRBV14,TGTGCCAGCAGCCAAAGGGCATCCGATACGCAGTATTTT,CASSQRASDTQYF
TRBJ1-2,-,-,TRBV27,TGTGCCAGCAGTTTTTCGACGATCCTTCTTCCTGAGTATGGCTACACCTTC,CASSFSTILLPEYGYTF
TRBJ2-4,-,few,TRBV21-1,TGTGCCAGCAGCAGCGACAGGGCTTTAGCCAAAAACATTCAGTACTTC,CASSSDRALAKNIQYF
TRBJ2-1,-,few,TRBV12-3/TRBV12-4,TGTGCCAGCAGTTTAGCGCTCGCTTTGGAGCAGTTCTTC,CASSLALALEQFF
TRBJ2-3,-,-,TRBV7-2,TGTGCCAGCAGTAAGGAGGCCGAACTCTTTGACACGCAGTATTTT,CASSKEAELFDTQYF
TRBJ2-2,TRBD1,-,TRBV4-2,TGTGCCAGCAGCCGCCCGGGACAGGGAACCGGGGAGCTGTTTTTT,CASSRPGQGTGELFF
TRBJ2-5,TRBD2,-,TRBV11-2,TGTGCCAGCAGCTTAGACCAGGGGACTAGCGGGAGGCATGAGCAGTACTTC,CASSLDQGTSGRHEQYF
TRBJ2-7,-,few,TRBV6-1,TGTGCCAGCAGTGAAGCGGTCGAGCAGTACTTC,CASSEAVEQYF
TRBJ2-1,TRBD2,-,TRBV5-1,TGCGCCAGCAGCTGGGACTTCGCGGGAGGGACCTACAATGAGCAGTTCTTC,CASSWDFAGGTYNEQFF
TRBJ1-1,-,once,TRBV4-3,TGCGCCAGCAGCCAAGAAAGGGGTTCCCGGGAGGGCTTGAGCACTGAAGCTTTCTTT,CASSQERGSREGLSTEAFF
TRBJ2-7,TRBD1,-,TRBV4-2,TGTGCCAGCAGCTCCCCGGACAGGGGGAGCTCCTACGAGCAGTACTTC,CASSSPDRGSSYEQYF
TRBJ2-1,TRBD2,-,TRBV20-1,TGCAGTGCTCCTGTTAGCGGGAGTGGGGACAAGGAGCAGTTCTTC,CSAPVSGSGDKEQFF
TRBJ1-1,-,-,TRBV20-1,TGCAGTGCTAGGCGAGGGGGGAACACTGAAGCTTTCTTT,CSARRGGNTEAFF
TRBJ2-1,TRBD1,few,TRBV2,TGTGCCAGCAGTTTCGCCACAGGGGGCAATGAGCAGTTCTTC,CASSFATGGNEQFF
TRBJ1-2,-,-,TRBV29-1,TGCAGCGTTGGAGGGGGAATGGGGGACTATGGCTACACCTTC,CSVGGGMGDYGYTF
TRBJ2-7,-,-,TRBV9,TGTGCCAGCAGCCCAGCGACGGGAGAACCCTACGAGCAGTACTTC,CASSPATGEPYEQYF
TRBJ2-1,TRBD1,-,TRBV15,TGTGCCACAAGGGGACAGGGGGTCAATGGGCAGTTCTTC,CATRGQGVNGQFF
TRBJ2-1,-,-,TRBV6-5,TGTGCCAGCAGTTACGGGGAAGAATACAATGAGCAGTTCTTC,CASSYGEEYNEQFF
TRBJ1-5,TRBD1,once,TRBV19,TGTGCCAGCGTGCGAAGGACAGGGGGAAAAATTCCCCAGCATTTT,CASVRRTGGKIPQHF
TRBJ2-5,-,many,TRBV13,TGTGCCAGCCTTTTGAAGACCCAGTACTTC,CASLLKTQYF
TRBJ1-4,-,-,TRBV6-6,TGTGCCAGCAGCTCCCCCGACGGGGAGGGTGAAAAACTGTTTTTT,CASSSPDGEGEKLFF
TRBJ2-1,TRBD2,few,TRBV5-1,TGTGCCAGCAGTCCCGGACTAGCGGGGTCCTACAATGAGCAGTTCTTC,CASSPGLAGSYNEQFF
TRBJ2-5,TRBD2,-,TRBV29-1,TGCAGCGCGGACCAGGGAGGGGAGACCCAGTACTTC,CSADQGGETQYF
TRBJ1-5,-,-,TRBV27,TGTGCCAGCAGTTGGGGGCAGGGTAGCCAGCCCCAGCATTTT,CASSWGQGSQPQHF
TRBJ2-5,TRBD1,-,TRBV5-1,TGCGCCAGCAGCTTACAGGGGCAGACGGGAGAGACCCAGTACTTC,CASSLQGQTGETQYF
TRBJ2-7,-,few,TRBV5-4,TGTGCCAGCAGCCTCAGCGGTGGAGCCTACGAGCAGTACTTC,CASSLSGGAYEQYF